The clone carrying this TCR beta chain was seen just once. How the authors handled the data: Nucleated cell number was recorded as an estimate derived from reference gene primer amplification. The table came from immunoSEQ multiplex PCR; TCRdb's copy has only in-frame clones and leaves some out. That table furnishes V, J and clone size, whereas the DNA furnished D and trimming. The sample consists of 30,000 to 40,000 clones, 85% to 90% of them appearing once. This sample is drawn from a study of blood T cell repertoires in COVID-19. Study-wide context: The origin of the acute and convalescent COVID-19 samples was the United States, Italy and Spain. Nucleic acid was either cDNA or gDNA, and it came from T cells, B-cell-depleted T cells, or PBMCs.

There are 19 residues in the CDR3. V shed 5 bases, J shed 3 bases, and the junction held 12 bases outside the gene matches. In germline, CDR1 is SGHTA, CDR2 FQGNSA. V usage is TRBV7-2 and J usage is TRBJ2-2; 13 positions match TRBD2. The TCR originated in a man in his sixties with active or convalescent COVID-19. The material sequenced was peripheral blood. The CDR3 bases are TGTGCCAGCAGCCCCGGACGGACTAGCGGGAGAGGGGACACCGGGGAGCTGTTTTTT. This gives the protein CASSPGRTSGRGDTGELFF.